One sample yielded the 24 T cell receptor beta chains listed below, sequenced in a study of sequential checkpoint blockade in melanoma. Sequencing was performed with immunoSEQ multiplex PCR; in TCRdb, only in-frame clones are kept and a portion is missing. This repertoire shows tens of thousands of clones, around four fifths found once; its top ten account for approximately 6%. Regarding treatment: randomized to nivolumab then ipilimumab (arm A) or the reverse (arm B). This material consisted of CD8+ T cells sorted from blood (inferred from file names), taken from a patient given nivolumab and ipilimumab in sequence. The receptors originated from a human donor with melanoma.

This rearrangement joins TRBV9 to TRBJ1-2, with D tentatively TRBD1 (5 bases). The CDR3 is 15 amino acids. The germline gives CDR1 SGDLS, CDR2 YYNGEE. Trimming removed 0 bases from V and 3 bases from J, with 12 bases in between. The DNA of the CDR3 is TGTGCCAGCAGCGTAGGGGGGGGTTGGGACTATGGCTACACCTTC. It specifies CASSVGGGWDYGYTF. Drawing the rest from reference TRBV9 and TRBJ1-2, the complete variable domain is DSGVTQTPKHLITATGQRVTLRCSPRSGDLSVYWYQQSLDQGLQFLIQYYNGEERAKGNILERFSAQQFPDLHSELNLSSLELGDSALYFCASSVGGGWDYGYTFGSGTRLTVV.

The CDR3 coding sequence is TGTGCCAGCAGCTCTGAACTTATGTCGGAAGAGGCCGTAGAAGCTTTCTTT. It is translated as CASSSELMSEEAVEAFF. The chain employs TRBV7-8 and TRBJ1-1; D unclear. The CDR3 loop spans 17 amino acids. Germline values: CDR1 SGHVS, CDR2 FQNEAQ. The V end was cut by 4 bases, the J end by 8 bases, with 26 bases between.

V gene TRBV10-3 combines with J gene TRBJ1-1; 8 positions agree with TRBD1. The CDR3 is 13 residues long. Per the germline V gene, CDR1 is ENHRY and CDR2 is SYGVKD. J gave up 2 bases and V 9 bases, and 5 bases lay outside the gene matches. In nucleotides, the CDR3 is TGTGCCATATCGGGACAGGATAACACTGAAGCTTTCTTT. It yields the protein CAISGQDNTEAFF.

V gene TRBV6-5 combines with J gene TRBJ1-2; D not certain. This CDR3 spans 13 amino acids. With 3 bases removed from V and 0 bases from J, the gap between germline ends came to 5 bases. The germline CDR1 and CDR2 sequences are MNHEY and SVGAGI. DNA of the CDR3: TGTGCCAGCAGTTATCGAGCTAACTATGGCTACACCTTC. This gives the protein CASSYRANYGYTF.

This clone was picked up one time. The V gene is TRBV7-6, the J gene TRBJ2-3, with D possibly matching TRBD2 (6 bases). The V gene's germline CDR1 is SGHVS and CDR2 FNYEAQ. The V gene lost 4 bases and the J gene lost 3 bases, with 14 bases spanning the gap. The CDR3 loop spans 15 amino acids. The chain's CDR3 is CASSWREVGTDTQYF. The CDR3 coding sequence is TGTGCCAGCAGCTGGAGGGAGGTTGGGACAGATACGCAGTATTTT.

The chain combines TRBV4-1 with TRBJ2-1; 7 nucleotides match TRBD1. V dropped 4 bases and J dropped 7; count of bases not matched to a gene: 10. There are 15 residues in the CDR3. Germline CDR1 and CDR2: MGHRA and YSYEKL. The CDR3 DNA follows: TGCGCCAGCAGCCTCAGAGACAGGGTCCTTAATGAGCAGTTCTTC. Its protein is CASSLRDRVLNEQFF.

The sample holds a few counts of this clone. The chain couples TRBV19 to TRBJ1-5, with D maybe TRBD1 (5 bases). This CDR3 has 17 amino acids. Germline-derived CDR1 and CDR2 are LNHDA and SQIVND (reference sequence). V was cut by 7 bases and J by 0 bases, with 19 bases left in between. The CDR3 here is CASIPKLGRVSNQPQHF. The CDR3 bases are TGTGCCAGTATTCCAAAACTGGGCAGGGTTAGCAATCAGCCCCAGCATTTT.

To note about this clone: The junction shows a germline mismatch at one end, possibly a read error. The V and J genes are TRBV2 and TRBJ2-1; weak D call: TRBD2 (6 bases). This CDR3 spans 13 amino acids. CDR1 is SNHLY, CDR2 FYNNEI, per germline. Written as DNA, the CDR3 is TGTGCCATTAACCGGGACTCCGACAATGAGCAGTTCTTC. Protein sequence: CAINRDSDNEQFF.

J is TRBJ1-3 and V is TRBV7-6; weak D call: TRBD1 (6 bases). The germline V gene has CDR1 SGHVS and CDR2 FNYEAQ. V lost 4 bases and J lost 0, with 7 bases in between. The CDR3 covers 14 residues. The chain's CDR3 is CASSSDSSGNTIYF. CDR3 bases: TGTGCCAGCAGCTCGGACAGCTCTGGAAACACCATATATTTT.

The CDR3 loop is CASSLGGAGELFF. In nucleotides, the CDR3 is TGTGCCAGCAGCTTAGGCGGGGCCGGGGAGCTGTTTTTT. The chain has TRBV7-3 and TRBJ2-2; maybe TRBD2 (6 bases). CDR3 length: 13 amino acids. CDR1 SGHTA and CDR2 FQGTGA come from the germline V gene. V was cut by 2 bases and J by 6 bases, with 7 bases left in between.

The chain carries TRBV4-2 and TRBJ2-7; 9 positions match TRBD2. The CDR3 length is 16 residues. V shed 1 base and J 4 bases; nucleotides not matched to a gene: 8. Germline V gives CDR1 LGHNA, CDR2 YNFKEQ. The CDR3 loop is CASSQVVAGVSYEQYF. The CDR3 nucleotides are TGTGCCAGCAGCCAAGTTGTAGCGGGAGTTTCTTACGAGCAGTACTTC.

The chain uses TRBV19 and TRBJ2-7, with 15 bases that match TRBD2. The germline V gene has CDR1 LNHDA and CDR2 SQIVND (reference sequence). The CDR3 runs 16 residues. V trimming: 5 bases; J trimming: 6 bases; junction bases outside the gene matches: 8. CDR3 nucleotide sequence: TGTGCCAGTAGTCTCTCAGGGACTAGCGGGAGGCTCGAGCAGTACTTC. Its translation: CASSLSGTSGRLEQYF.

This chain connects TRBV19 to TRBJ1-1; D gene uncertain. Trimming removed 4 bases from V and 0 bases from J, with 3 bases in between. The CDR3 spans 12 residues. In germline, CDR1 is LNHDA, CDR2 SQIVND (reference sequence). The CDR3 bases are TGTGCCAGTAGTAATATGAACACTGAAGCTTTCTTT. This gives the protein CASSNMNTEAFF.

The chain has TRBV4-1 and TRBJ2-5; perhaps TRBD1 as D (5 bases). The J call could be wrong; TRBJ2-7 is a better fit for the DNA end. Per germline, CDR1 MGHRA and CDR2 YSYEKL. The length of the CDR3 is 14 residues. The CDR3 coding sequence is TGCGCCAGCAGCCAAGTCCAGGGCAGTCACGAGCAGTACTTC. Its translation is CASSQVQGSHEQYF.

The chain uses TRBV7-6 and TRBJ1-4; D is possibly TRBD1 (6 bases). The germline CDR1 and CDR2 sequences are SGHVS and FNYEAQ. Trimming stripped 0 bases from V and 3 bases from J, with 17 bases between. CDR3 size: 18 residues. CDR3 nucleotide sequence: TGTGCCAGCAGCTTAGCAGGGATAATACAGGGACCTAATGAAAAACTGTTTTTT. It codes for CASSLAGIIQGPNEKLFF.

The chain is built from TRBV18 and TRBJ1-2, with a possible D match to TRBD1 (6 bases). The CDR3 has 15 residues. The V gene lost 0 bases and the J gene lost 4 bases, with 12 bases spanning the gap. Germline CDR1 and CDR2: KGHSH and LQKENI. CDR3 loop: CASSPPMGAGYGYTF. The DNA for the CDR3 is TGTGCCAGCTCACCACCGATGGGGGCGGGCTATGGCTACACCTTC.

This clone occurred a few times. CDR3 loop: CASSFPPLSSYNEQFF. The DNA of the CDR3 is TGTGCCAGTAGCTTCCCTCCTCTTAGTTCCTACAATGAGCAGTTCTTC. The chain uses TRBV19 and TRBJ2-1, with D unclear. Germline loops: CDR1 LNHDA, CDR2 SQIVND (reference sequence). V lost 6 bases and J lost 1, with 16 bases in between. The CDR3 is 16 residues long.

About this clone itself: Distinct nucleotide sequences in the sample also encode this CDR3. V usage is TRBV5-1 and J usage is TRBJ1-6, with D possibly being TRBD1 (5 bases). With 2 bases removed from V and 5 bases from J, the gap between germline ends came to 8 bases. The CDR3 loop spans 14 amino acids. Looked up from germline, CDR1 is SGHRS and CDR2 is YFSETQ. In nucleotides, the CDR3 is TGCGCCAGCAGCTTAACAGGAGATAATTCACCCCTCCACTTT. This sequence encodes CASSLTGDNSPLHF.

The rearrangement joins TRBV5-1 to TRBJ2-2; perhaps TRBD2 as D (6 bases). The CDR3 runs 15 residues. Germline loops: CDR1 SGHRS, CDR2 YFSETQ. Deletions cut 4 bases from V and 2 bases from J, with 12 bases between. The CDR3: CASSPGTYNTGELFF. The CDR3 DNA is TGCGCCAGCAGCCCCGGGACTTACAACACCGGGGAGCTGTTTTTT.

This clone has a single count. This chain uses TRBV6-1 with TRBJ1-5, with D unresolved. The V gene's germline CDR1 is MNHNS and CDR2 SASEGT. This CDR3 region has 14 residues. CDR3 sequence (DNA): TGTGTCCTTAGCTCTGATAGAAGCAATCAGCCCCAGCATTTT. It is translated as CVLSSDRSNQPQHF.

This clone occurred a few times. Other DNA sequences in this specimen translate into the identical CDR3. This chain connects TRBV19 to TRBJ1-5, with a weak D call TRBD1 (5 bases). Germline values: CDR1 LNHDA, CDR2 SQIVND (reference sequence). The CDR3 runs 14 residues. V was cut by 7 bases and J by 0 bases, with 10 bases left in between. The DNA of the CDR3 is TGTGCCAGTATTGGAGGGGCTAGCAATCAGCCCCAGCATTTT. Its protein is CASIGGASNQPQHF.

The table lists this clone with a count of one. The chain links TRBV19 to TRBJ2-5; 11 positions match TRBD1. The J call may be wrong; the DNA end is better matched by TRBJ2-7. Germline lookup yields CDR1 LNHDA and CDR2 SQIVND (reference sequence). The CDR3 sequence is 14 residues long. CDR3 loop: CASSMGQGAYEQYF. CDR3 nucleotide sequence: TGTGCCAGTAGTATGGGACAGGGGGCCTACGAGCAGTACTTC.

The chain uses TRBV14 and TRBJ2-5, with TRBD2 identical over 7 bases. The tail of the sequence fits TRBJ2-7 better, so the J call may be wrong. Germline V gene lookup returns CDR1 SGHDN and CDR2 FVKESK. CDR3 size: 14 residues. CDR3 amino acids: CASSQAVGRSEQYF. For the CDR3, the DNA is TGTGCCAGCAGCCAAGCGGTCGGGAGGTCCGAGCAGTACTTC.

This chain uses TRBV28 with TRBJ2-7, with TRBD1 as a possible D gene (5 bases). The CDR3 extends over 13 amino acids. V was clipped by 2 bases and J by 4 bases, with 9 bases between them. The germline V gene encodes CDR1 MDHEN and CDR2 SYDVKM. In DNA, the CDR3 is TGTGCCAGCAGTTTAGCCCCAGGGTACGAGCAGTACTTC. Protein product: CASSLAPGYEQYF.